The source of this T cell receptor (beta chain) is a study of control samples from healthy donors and cancer patients. Some clones are missing from TCRdb's copy, which holds only in-frame ones; the method was immunoSEQ multiplex PCR. The profile shows 15,000 to 20,000 clones, about 89% of them singletons. V was pared by 8 bases and J by 6 bases, with 10 bases between. CDR1 and CDR2 (germline): PRHDT, FYEKMQ (reference sequence). CDR3 size: 11 residues. The sample was PBMCs. The receptor was derived from a man between 60 and 75 years old with head and neck cancer. The chain recombines TRBV13 with TRBJ1-2; D ambiguous. DNA for the CDR3: TGTGCCAGCTTCATAGGTGATGGCTACACCTTC. This gives the protein CASFIGDGYTF.